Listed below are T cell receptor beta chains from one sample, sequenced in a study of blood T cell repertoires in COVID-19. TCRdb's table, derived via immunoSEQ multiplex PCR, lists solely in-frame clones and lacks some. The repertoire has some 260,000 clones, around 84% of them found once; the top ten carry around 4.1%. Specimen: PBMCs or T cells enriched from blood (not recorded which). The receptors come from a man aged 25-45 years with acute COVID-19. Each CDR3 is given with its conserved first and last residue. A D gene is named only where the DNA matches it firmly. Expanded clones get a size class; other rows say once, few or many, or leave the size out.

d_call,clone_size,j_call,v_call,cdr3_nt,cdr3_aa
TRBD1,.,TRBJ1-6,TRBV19,TGTGCCAGTAGTGCCGGGGACAGCTCCTATAATTCACCCCTCCACTTT,CASSAGDSSYNSPLHF
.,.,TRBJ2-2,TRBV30,TGTGCCTGGAGTTTTCTCGCGAACACCGGGGAGCTGTTTTTT,CAWSFLANTGELFF
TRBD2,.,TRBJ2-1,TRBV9,TGTGCCAGCAGCGTCCCCCCCGGGGGGGCGGGGGAGCAGTTCTTC,CASSVPPGGAGEQFF
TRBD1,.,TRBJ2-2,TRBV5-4,TGTGCCAGCAGCCTTGGGGCAGGGGGGAACACCGGGGAGCTGTTTTTT,CASSLGAGGNTGELFF
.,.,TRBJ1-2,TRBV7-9,TGTGCCAGCACCTTCGGGGGGGCTCAAGGTGGCTACACCTTC,CASTFGGAQGGYTF
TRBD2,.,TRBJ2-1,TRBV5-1,TGTGCCAGCAGCTCCCTAGCGGGAGGGGGTGTGAATGAGCAGTTCTTC,CASSSLAGGGVNEQFF
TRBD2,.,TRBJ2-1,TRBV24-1,TGTGCCACCAGTGATCGAGGGAGGGCCATAAATGAGCAGTTCTTC,CATSDRGRAINEQFF
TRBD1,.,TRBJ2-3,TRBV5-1,TGTGCCAGCAGCTTACCCACAGGGGGCTTAGATACGCAGTATTTT,CASSLPTGGLDTQYF
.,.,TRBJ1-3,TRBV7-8,TGTGCCAGCAGCTTGTTGCAGGGAAGTGGAAACACCATATATTTT,CASSLLQGSGNTIYF
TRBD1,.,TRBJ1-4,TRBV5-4,TGTGCCAGCAGCTTCTTAGGGGGCTCTGCAACTAATGAAAAACTGTTTTTT,CASSFLGGSATNEKLFF
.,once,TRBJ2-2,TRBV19,TGTGCCAGTAGACAGCACACCGGGGAGCTGTTTTTT,CASRQHTGELFF
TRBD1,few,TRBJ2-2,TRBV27,TGTGCCAGCAGTTTCGGCAGGGGGCGGAACACCGGGGAGCTGTTTTTT,CASSFGRGRNTGELFF
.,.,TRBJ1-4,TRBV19,TGTGCCAGTAGCCCCCTCCCCGGGAGCCGAGAAAAACTGTTTTTT,CASSPLPGSREKLFF
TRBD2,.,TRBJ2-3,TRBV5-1,TGTGCCAGCAGCCCATCCGGGACTAGCGTCGATACGCAGTATTTT,CASSPSGTSVDTQYF
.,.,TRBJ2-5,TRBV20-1,TGCAGTGCTAGGACTCGTGAGACCCAGTACTTC,CSARTRETQYF
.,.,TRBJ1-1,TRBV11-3,TGTGCCAGCAGCTTAGCGCCAGTGAACACTGAAGCTTTCTTT,CASSLAPVNTEAFF
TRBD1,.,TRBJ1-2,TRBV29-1,TGCAGCGTATTTTGGAACACAGGGGGCGGCTATGGCTACACCTTC,CSVFWNTGGGYGYTF
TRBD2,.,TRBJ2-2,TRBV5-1,TGCGCCAGCAGCTTGGAGGGACTAGCGAAAGCCACCGGGGAGCTGTTTTTT,CASSLEGLAKATGELFF
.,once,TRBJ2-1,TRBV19,TGTGCCAGTAGTATTCTCGAGAATGAGCAGTTCTTC,CASSILENEQFF
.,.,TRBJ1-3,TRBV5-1,TGCGCCAGCAGCCTCGGGACAACGATTGGAAACACCATATATTTT,CASSLGTTIGNTIYF
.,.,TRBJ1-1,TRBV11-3,TGTGCCAGCAGCTTAGATCTGGCCACCGAAGCTTTCTTT,CASSLDLATEAFF
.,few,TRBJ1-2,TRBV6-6,TGTGCCAGCAGAGCACCCCCGGGTGGTGGCTACACCTTC,CASRAPPGGGYTF
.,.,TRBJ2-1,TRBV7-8,TGTGCCAGCAGCTTACGGGAGCAAAATGAGCAGTTCTTC,CASSLREQNEQFF
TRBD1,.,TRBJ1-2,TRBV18,TGTGCCAGCTCACCGAACTTGGGACAGGGAGTCTATGGCTACACCTTC,CASSPNLGQGVYGYTF
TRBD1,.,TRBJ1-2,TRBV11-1,TGTGCCAGCAGTTTGGGACAGGGTCGTGTCTATGGCTACACCTTC,CASSLGQGRVYGYTF
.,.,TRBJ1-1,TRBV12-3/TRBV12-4,TGTGCCAGCAGTCTAAAGATGAACACTGAAGCTTTCTTT,CASSLKMNTEAFF
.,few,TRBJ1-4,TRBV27,TGTGCCAGCAGGGCAGGAAGTTTCACTAATGAAAAACTGTTTTTT,CASRAGSFTNEKLFF
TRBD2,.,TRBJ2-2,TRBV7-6,TGTGCCAGCAGCTTCAGCGGGGGGACCGGGGAGCTGTTTTTT,CASSFSGGTGELFF
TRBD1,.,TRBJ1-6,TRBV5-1,TGTGCCAGCAGCTCCGGACAGGAACGGGCTTCACCCCTCCACTTT,CASSSGQERASPLHF
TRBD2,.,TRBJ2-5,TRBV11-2,TGTGCCAGCAGCTGGGGGGGTGAGGAGACCCAGTACTTC,CASSWGGEETQYF
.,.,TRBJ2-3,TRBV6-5,TGTGCCAGCATCCCCAGGGGCACAGATACGCAGTATTTT,CASIPRGTDTQYF
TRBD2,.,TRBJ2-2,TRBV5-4,TGTGCCAGCAGCGTACTAGCGGGAGGGCAGGCCGGGGAGCTGTTTTTT,CASSVLAGGQAGELFF
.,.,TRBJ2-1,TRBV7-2,TGTGCCAGCAGCGCGAACAGGGCTCCCGGTAATGAGCAGTTCTTC,CASSANRAPGNEQFF
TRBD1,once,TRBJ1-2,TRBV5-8,TGTGCCAGCAGTTTGGGACAGGCCGTTAAAAATGGCTACACCTTC,CASSLGQAVKNGYTF
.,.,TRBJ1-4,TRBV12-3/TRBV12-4,TGTGCCAGCAGTCTGGGACACGGAAAACTGTTTTTT,CASSLGHGKLFF
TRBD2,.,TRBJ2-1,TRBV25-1,TGTGCCAGCACACGGGGAGGGAATGAGCAGTTCTTC,CASTRGGNEQFF
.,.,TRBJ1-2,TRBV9,TGTGCCAGCAGCGCCCGTCGGACAGTCGACTATGGCTACACCTTC,CASSARRTVDYGYTF
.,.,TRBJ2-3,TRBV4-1,TGCGCCAGCAGCCAAGATGGGGGGGCCGGCACAGATACGCAGTATTTT,CASSQDGGAGTDTQYF
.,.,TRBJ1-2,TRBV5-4,TGTGCCAGCAGTGGGGGGCGGGGGTTCGATGGCTACACCTTC,CASSGGRGFDGYTF
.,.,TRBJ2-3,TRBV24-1,TGTGCCACCAGTGATTTCGGGGGAGTCACAGATACGCAGTATTTT,CATSDFGGVTDTQYF
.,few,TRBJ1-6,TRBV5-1,TGCGCCAGCCAATTAAATTTTGGGGAGAATTCACCCCTCCACTTT,CASQLNFGENSPLHF
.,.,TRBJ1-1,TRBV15,TGTGCCACCAGCAGGGAGTGGGGGGGAAGGGACACTGAAGCTTTCTTT,CATSREWGGRDTEAFF
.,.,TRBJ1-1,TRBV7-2,TGTGCCAGCAGCTCATATCAGGGGCGATCTGAAGCTTTCTTT,CASSSYQGRSEAFF
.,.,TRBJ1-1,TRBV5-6,TGTGCCAGCAGCTTGGAGATGGGGGCCTCAGGGGCGAACACTGAAGCTTTCTTT,CASSLEMGASGANTEAFF
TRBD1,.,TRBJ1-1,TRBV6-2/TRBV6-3,TGTGCCAGCAGCCCTATACGGACAGGGCCCTCGAACACTGAAGCTTTCTTT,CASSPIRTGPSNTEAFF
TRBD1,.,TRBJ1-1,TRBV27,TGTGCCAGCACCCCAGACAGGGGGCGCCGGGGCATGAACACTGAAGCTTTCTTT,CASTPDRGRRGMNTEAFF
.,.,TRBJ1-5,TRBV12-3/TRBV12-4,TGTGCCAGCAGTTGGCGGGCTAATCAGCCCCAGCATTTT,CASSWRANQPQHF
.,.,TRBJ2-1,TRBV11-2,TGTGCCAGCAGCTTATTTGGTCAGGGAAACAATGAGCAGTTCTTC,CASSLFGQGNNEQFF
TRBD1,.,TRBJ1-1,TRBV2,TGTGCCAGCAGGGACAGGGGATTCACTGAAGCTTTCTTT,CASRDRGFTEAFF
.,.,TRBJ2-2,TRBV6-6,TGTGCCAGCAGTTACTTCGGGAGCTACACCGGGGAGCTGTTTTTT,CASSYFGSYTGELFF
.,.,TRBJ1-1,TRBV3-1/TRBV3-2,TGTGCCAGCAGCCAAGGAGCGTCGGCTTTCTTT,CASSQGASAFF
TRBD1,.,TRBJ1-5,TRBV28,TGTGCCAGCAGTTCAGACAGGGTAATACATTTT,CASSSDRVIHF
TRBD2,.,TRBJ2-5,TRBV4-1,TGCGCCAGCAGCCACGATGGCCCCGGGAGGCTCCAAGAGACCCAGTACTTC,CASSHDGPGRLQETQYF
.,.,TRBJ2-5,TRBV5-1,TGTGCCAGCAGTGGTCCCCCAGGCCCCCAAGAGACCCAGTACTTC,CASSGPPGPQETQYF
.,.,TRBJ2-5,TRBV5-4,TGTGCCAGCAGTCAACGTGCAGGGGTAGAGACCCAGTACTTC,CASSQRAGVETQYF
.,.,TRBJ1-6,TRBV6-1,TGTGCCAGCAGTGGGGTCCGGGTTTCCTATAATTCACCCCTCCACTTT,CASSGVRVSYNSPLHF
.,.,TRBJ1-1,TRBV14,TGTGCCAGCAGCCAAGTTAACGGTAACACTGAAGCTTTCTTT,CASSQVNGNTEAFF